This entry is about one T cell receptor (beta chain). Its antigen remains unknown. The data stem from a study of glioma-infiltrating T cells. Study conclusions and caveats: Tissue-blood divergence was below expectation in non-neoplastic patients, above in gliomas. Only very few CDR3 sequences appeared in both tissue and blood.

Amplification of TCR alpha and beta CDR3 regions from RNA used iRepertoire nested multiplex PCR. One-step reverse transcription and amplification started from around 100-400 ng of tissue mRNA or PBMC total RNA. MiXCR, applied by TCRdb to the multiplex PCR reads, yields one record per CDR3 protein. Of approximately 140,000 distinct CDR3 sequences in the sample, 24% were seen once. This CDR3 has 12 amino acids. Germline CDR1 is MDHEN and CDR2 is SYDVKM. Between the trimmed V and J ends, which lost 4 bases and 7 bases, there was a span of 11 bases. This clonotype was obtained from a human donor with low-grade glioma or glioblastoma, undergoing nonglioma brain surgery, or in good health (not recorded which). The chain combines TRBV28 with TRBJ2-7; possibly TRBD2 for D (6 bases). The sample was glioma tissue, nonneoplastic brain tissue, or PBMCs (not recorded which). The CDR3 sequence: CASSSPGGEQYV. CDR3 coding DNA: TGTGCCAGCAGTTCCCCCGGGGGTGAGCAGTACGTC.